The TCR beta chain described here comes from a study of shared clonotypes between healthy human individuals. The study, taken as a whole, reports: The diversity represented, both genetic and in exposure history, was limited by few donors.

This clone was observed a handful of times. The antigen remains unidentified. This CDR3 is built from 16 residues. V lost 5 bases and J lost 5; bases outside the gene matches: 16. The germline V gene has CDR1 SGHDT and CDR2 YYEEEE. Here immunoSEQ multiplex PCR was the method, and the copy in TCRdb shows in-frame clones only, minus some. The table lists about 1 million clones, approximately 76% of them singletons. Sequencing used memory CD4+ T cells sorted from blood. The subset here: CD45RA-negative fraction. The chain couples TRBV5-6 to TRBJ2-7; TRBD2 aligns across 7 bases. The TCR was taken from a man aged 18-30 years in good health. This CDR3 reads CASSLTPGTRGDEQYF. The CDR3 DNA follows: TGTGCCAGCAGTTTAACCCCCGGGACCCGGGGGGACGAGCAGTACTTC.